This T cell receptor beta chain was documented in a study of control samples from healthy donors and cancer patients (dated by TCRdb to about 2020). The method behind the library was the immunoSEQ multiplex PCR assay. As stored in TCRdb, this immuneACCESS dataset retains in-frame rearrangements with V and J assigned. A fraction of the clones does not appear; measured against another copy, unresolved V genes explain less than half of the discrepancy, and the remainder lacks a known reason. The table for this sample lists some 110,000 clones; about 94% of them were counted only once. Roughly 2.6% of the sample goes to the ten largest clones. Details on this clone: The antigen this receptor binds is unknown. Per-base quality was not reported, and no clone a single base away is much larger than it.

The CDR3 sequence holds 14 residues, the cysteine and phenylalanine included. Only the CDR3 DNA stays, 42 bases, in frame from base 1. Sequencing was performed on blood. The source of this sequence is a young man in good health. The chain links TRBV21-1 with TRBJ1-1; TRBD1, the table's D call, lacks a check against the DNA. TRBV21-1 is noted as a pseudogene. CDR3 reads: CASSRQGGSTEAFF. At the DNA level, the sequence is TGTGCCAGCAGCAGGCAGGGGGGTTCTACTGAAGCTTTCTTT.